Included here is one T cell receptor beta chain sequence, with context. The record originates from a study of T-cell memory formation after mild COVID-19. Study background: Clustering of TCRs was largely donor specific.

TCRdb reprocessed the 5' RACE reads with MiXCR, giving one entry per CDR3 protein. The repertoire holds approximately 440,000 distinct CDR3 sequences, with 15% to 25% as singletons. The junction had 7 bases not matched to a gene; V was cut back by 4 bases and J by 6 bases. Germline assignment: CDR1 MNHNS and CDR2 SASEGT. The CDR3 consists of 15 residues. The chain carries TRBV6-1 and TRBJ1-5; 9 bases are a match to TRBD1. The TCR originated in an adult woman who had mild COVID-19 (a few samples of this study predate the infection). Cell type and time point are not known. Sequencing was performed on PBMCs or a T cell subset sorted from them (not recorded which). The CDR3 DNA sequence: TGTGCCAGCAGTGGGACGGGACAGGGTATTCAGCCCCAGCATTTT. It is translated as CASSGTGQGIQPQHF.